The clone carrying this T cell receptor (beta chain) was picked up a small number of times. This CDR3 spans 15 amino acids. CDR1 and CDR2 from the germline V gene are LGHDT and YNNKEL (reference sequence). Trimming removed 1 base from V and 2 bases from J; junction bases left unmatched: 3. Some clones are missing from TCRdb's copy, which holds only in-frame ones; the method was immunoSEQ multiplex PCR. The sample lists approximately 100,000 clones; 88% were seen once. The sample comes from a study of blood T cell repertoires in COVID-19. This TCR was recovered from a woman in her sixties or seventies with acute or convalescent COVID-19. Sequencing was performed on peripheral blood. The chain links TRBV3-1 (or the pseudogene TRBV3-2) to TRBJ2-3, with 7 nucleotides matching TRBD2. As DNA, the CDR3 is TGTGCCAGCAGCCAAGTGGGAGGGTTCACAGATACGCAGTATTTT. Its translation is CASSQVGGFTDTQYF.